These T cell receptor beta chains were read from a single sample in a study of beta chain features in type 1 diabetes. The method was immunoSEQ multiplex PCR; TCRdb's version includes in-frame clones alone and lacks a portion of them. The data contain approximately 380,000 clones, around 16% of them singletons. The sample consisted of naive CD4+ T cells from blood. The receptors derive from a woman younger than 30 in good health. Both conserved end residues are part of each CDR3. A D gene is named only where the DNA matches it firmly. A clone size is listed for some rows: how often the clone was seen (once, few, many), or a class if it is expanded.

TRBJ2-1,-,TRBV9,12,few,CASSVVMGEQFF,TGTGCCAGCAGCGTAGTTATGGGCGAGCAGTTCTTC
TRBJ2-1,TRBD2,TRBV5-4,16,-,CASSLYSAGDYNEQFF,TGTGCCAGCAGCTTGTACTCAGCGGGGGACTACAATGAGCAGTTCTTC
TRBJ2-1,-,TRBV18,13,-,CASSPMADNEQFF,TGTGCCAGCTCACCGATGGCAGACAATGAGCAGTTCTTC
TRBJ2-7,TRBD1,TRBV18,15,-,CASSPRTGETYEQYF,TGTGCCAGCTCACCTCGGACAGGGGAAACCTACGAGCAGTACTTC
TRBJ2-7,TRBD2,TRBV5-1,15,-,CASSLAVAGEGEQYF,TGCGCCAGCAGCTTGGCCGTAGCGGGAGAAGGCGAGCAGTACTTC
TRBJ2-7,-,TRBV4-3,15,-,CASSPQAAQSSEQYF,TGCGCCAGCAGCCCCCAAGCCGCTCAATCATCCGAGCAGTACTTC
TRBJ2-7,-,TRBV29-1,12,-,CSAIRGSYEQYF,TGCAGCGCCATTAGGGGATCCTACGAGCAGTACTTC
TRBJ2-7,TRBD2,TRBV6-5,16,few,CASSYSASGRYDEQYF,TGTGCCAGCAGTTACTCAGCGTCCGGGAGGTACGACGAGCAGTACTTC
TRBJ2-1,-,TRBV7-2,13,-,CASSLFLHNEQFF,TGTGCCAGCAGCTTATTCCTTCACAATGAGCAGTTCTTC
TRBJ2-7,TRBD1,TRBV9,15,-,CASSVGDRASYEQYF,TGTGCCAGCAGCGTAGGTGACAGGGCTTCCTACGAGCAGTACTTC
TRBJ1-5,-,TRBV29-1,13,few,CSVEELIRQPQHF,TGCAGCGTTGAAGAACTAATTCGGCAGCCCCAGCATTTT
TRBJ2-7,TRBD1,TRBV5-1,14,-,CASSWGQSYYEQYF,TGCGCCAGCAGCTGGGGACAGAGCTACTACGAGCAGTACTTC
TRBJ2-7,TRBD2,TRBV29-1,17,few,CSVGSGLAGGGYYEQYF,TGCAGCGTTGGATCGGGACTAGCGGGAGGGGGTTACTACGAGCAGTACTTC
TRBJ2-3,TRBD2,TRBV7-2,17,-,CASSRGLAGVSTDTQYF,TGTGCCAGCAGCAGGGGACTAGCGGGAGTCAGCACAGATACGCAGTATTTT